The rows below give T cell receptor beta chains drawn from one sample of a study of control samples from healthy donors and cancer patients. TCRdb's copy holds only in-frame clones and misses some; the assay was immunoSEQ multiplex PCR. Of 150,000 to 200,000 clones detected, approximately 92% appear once; the ten largest clones hold around 2.2%. The sample taken for sequencing was blood. Receptors were obtained from a middle-aged woman in good health. Each CDR3 is given with its conserved first and last residue. The D gene is left open where the match is weak. Clone size is given for some rows only: seen once, a few or many times, or a class if the clone is expanded.

d_gene	v_gene	j_gene	abundance	CDR3aa	CDR3nt
TRBD1	TRBV5-1	TRBJ1-2	once	CASSRSPDRDDYGYTF	TGCGCCAGCAGCCGCTCACCGGACAGGGACGACTATGGCTACACCTTC
-	TRBV7-9	TRBJ1-1	-	CASSLALPGKTEAFF	TGTGCCAGCAGCTTAGCGCTTCCGGGGAAGACTGAAGCTTTCTTT
-	TRBV2	TRBJ2-1	-	CASNLGWGLQYNEQFF	TGTGCCAGCAATTTAGGTTGGGGACTCCAATACAATGAGCAGTTCTTC
-	TRBV3-1/TRBV3-2	TRBJ2-2	-	CASRLLGDTGELFF	TGTGCCAGCAGACTACTAGGGGACACCGGGGAGCTGTTTTTT
-	TRBV15	TRBJ1-1	-	CATSRARFSEAFF	TGTGCCACCAGCAGAGCGAGATTCAGTGAAGCTTTCTTT
TRBD1	TRBV12-3/TRBV12-4	TRBJ2-5	-	CASITDREETQYF	TGTGCCAGCATCACGGACAGGGAGGAGACCCAGTACTTC
TRBD1	TRBV5-1	TRBJ1-1	-	CASSLGTGWDTEAFF	TGCGCCAGCAGCCTCGGGACAGGGTGGGACACTGAAGCTTTCTTT
TRBD1	TRBV6-5	TRBJ1-1	-	CASSLTGDTEAFF	TGTGCCAGCAGTCTCACAGGGGACACTGAAGCTTTCTTT
TRBD2	TRBV7-6	TRBJ2-1	-	CASSLGVGGGAVKYNEQFF	TGTGCCAGCAGCTTAGGAGTTGGCGGGGGGGCCGTAAAATACAATGAGCAGTTCTTC
-	TRBV11-2	TRBJ2-7	-	CASSLYYAYEQYF	TGTGCCAGCAGCTTATATTACGCGTACGAGCAGTACTTC
-	TRBV6-5	TRBJ1-6	-	CASRGASSYNSPLHF	TGTGCCAGCAGGGGGGCGAGCTCCTATAATTCACCCCTCCACTTT
-	TRBV15	TRBJ2-5	-	CATSRDNVETQYF	TGTGCCACCAGCAGAGACAATGTGGAGACCCAGTACTTC
-	TRBV3-1/TRBV3-2	TRBJ2-7	-	CASSQVGTSSYEQYF	TGTGCCAGCAGCCAAGTGGGCACTAGCTCCTACGAGCAGTACTTC
-	TRBV19	TRBJ1-2	once	CASSILGSYGYTF	TGTGCCAGTAGTATTCTCGGATCATATGGCTACACCTTC
-	TRBV5-4	TRBJ1-2	few	CASSQETYGYTF	TGTGCCAGCAGCCAGGAGACCTATGGCTACACCTTC
TRBD1	TRBV3-1/TRBV3-2	TRBJ2-1	-	CASSPTGGSYNEQFF	TGTGCCAGCAGCCCGACAGGGGGCAGTTACAATGAGCAGTTCTTC
-	TRBV12-3/TRBV12-4	TRBJ2-7	few	CASSLGAEQYF	TGTGCCAGCAGCCTAGGGGCCGAGCAGTACTTC
TRBD1	TRBV6-1	TRBJ1-2	-	CASSEYRGHGF	TGTGCCAGCAGTGAATACAGGGGGCATGGCTTC
TRBD2	TRBV7-2	TRBJ2-1	-	CASSPFSGVPGEQFF	TGTGCCAGCAGCCCTTTTAGCGGGGTCCCCGGTGAGCAGTTCTTC
TRBD1	TRBV11-3	TRBJ1-1	-	CASSPPDRTGGEENTEAFF	TGTGCCAGCAGCCCACCCGACCGTACAGGGGGCGAAGAGAACACTGAAGCTTTCTTT
-	TRBV7-9	TRBJ2-7	-	CATGFGGVSSEQYF	TGTGCCACCGGGTTTGGCGGGGTTTCGTCTGAGCAGTACTTC
TRBD1	TRBV5-4	TRBJ1-6	-	CASSPGGTAINSPLHF	TGTGCCAGCAGCCCGGGGGGGACAGCGATAAATTCACCCCTCCACTTT
TRBD1	TRBV19	TRBJ2-7	-	CACSRDSLYEQYF	TGTGCCTGTTCGAGGGACAGCCTTTACGAGCAGTACTTC